This entry lists 10 T cell receptor beta chains sequenced from one sample in a study of cytomegalovirus exposure and HLA in healthy donors. Researchers ran the PCR with 60 Vbeta and 13 Jbeta primers. Measured with immunoSEQ multiplex PCR; TCRdb has only the in-frame clones, and not every one. The sample consists of 150,000 to 200,000 clones, around 80% of them appearing once. The sample taken for sequencing was PBMCs. The receptors shown here come from a man aged 18 to 30 in good health and CMV-seronegative.

J is TRBJ2-1 and V is TRBV6-5; 8 bases are shared with TRBD2. This CDR3 is built from 15 residues. CDR1 is MNHEY and CDR2 is SVGAGI in the germline V gene. The V and J ends lost 10 bases and 3 bases, in that order; junction bases with no gene match: 11. The CDR3 DNA reads TGTGCCACCGGTTCAGAGGCGGGAGGCTACAATGAGCAGTTCTTC. Protein sequence: CATGSEAGGYNEQFF.

CDR3 protein: CASSQQQGENQPQHF. The DNA for the CDR3 is TGCGCCAGCAGCCAACAACAGGGGGAAAATCAGCCCCAGCATTTT. The chain is built from TRBV4-1 and TRBJ1-5; 8 bases agree with TRBD1. J was trimmed by 4 bases and V by 2 bases; bases with no gene match: 4. The CDR3 consists of 15 residues. CDR1 is MGHRA and CDR2 is YSYEKL in the germline V gene.

The chain combines TRBV19 with TRBJ1-5, with D possibly being TRBD1 (5 bases). The CDR3 consists of 16 residues. Trimming pared 3 bases from V and 1 base from J, leaving 13 bases between. From germline, CDR1 is LNHDA and CDR2 SQIVND (reference sequence). The CDR3 sequence is CASSMQGVGSNQPQHF. In nucleotides, the CDR3 is TGTGCCAGTAGTATGCAGGGCGTGGGGAGCAATCAGCCCCAGCATTTT.

The V and J genes are TRBV19 and TRBJ2-7, with 8 bases fitting TRBD2. Germline CDR1 LNHDA, CDR2 SQIVND (reference sequence). CDR3 length equals 15 residues. With V trimmed by 1 base and J by 5 bases, 7 bases remained unmatched. The CDR3 DNA follows: TGTGCCAGTAGTATAGTAACGGGAGGGCCTAACGAGCAGTACTTC. As protein: CASSIVTGGPNEQYF.

This clone occurred a few times. The V call is TRBV9, the J call TRBJ2-2, with D possibly TRBD2 on 6 matching bases. V lost 4 bases and J lost 1, with 14 bases in between. Looked up from germline, CDR1 is SGDLS and CDR2 is YYNGEE. The CDR3 length is 16 residues. In DNA form, the CDR3 reads TGTGCCAGCAGCCCCCGCCCCGGGAGGAACACCGGGGAGCTGTTTTTT. Translated, it gives CASSPRPGRNTGELFF.

This rearrangement joins TRBV28 to TRBJ2-7; TRBD1 aligns across 10 bases. Trimming at V came to 8 bases and at J to 4 bases, leaving 5 bases not matched to a gene. Germline-derived CDR1 and CDR2 are MDHEN and SYDVKM. The CDR3 sequence is 13 residues long. The CDR3 nucleotides read TGTGCCAGCCTGAGACAGGGGGCTTACGAGCAGTACTTC. Protein sequence: CASLRQGAYEQYF.

This chain links TRBV10-3 with TRBJ2-1, with D possibly matching TRBD2 (5 bases). Germline V gene data show CDR1 as ENHRY and CDR2 as SYGVKD. V lost 2 bases to trimming and J lost 10 bases, with 9 bases between them. The CDR3 is made up of 12 amino acids. CDR3 nucleotides: TGTGCCATCAGTGAGGACTATAAGGAGCAGTTCTTC. Translation gives CAISEDYKEQFF.

The chain combines TRBV13 with TRBJ2-2, with 9 bases lining up with TRBD2. The V and J ends lost 5 bases and 6 bases, in that order; junction bases with no gene match: 7. CDR1 and CDR2 from the germline V gene are PRHDT and FYEKMQ (reference sequence). CDR3 length equals 15 residues. CDR3 sequence: CASSRSGGRAGELFF. The CDR3 nucleotides read TGTGCCAGCAGCAGAAGCGGGGGGCGGGCCGGGGAGCTGTTTTTT.

The gene calls are TRBV6-4 and TRBJ2-2; 7 nucleotides agree with TRBD1. CDR1 and CDR2 from the germline V gene are MRHNA and SNTAGT. V gave up 10 bases and J gave up 1 base; unmatched junction bases: 3. The CDR3 sequence is 13 residues long. CDR3 in DNA: TGTGCCACCGGGACAGAGAACACCGGGGAGCTGTTTTTT. Translating gives CATGTENTGELFF.

This sequence joins TRBV6-1 and TRBJ1-2, with TRBD1 matching 9 bases. Germline CDR1 reads MNHNS; CDR2 reads SASEGT. CDR3 length: 16 amino acids. The junction had 11 bases not matched to a gene; V was cut back by 2 bases and J by 7 bases. CDR3 nucleotide sequence: TGTGCCAGCAGTGAAACTCTCACAGGGGGCGCTTTTGGCTACACCTTC. Translating it yields CASSETLTGGAFGYTF.